These T cell receptor beta chains were read from a single sample in a study of CD8 T cells in ankylosing spondylitis. Using its own MiXCR run on the 5' RACE reads, TCRdb lists one record per CDR3 protein. This table holds 200,000 to 250,000 distinct CDR3 sequences, 6% to 8.5% found once. Source material: blood, either unsorted or a sorted T cell fraction (not recorded which). All receptors derive from a male donor with ankylosing spondylitis. Both conserved end residues are part of each CDR3. A D gene is named only where the DNA matches it firmly. Not every row has a clone size; where given, it reads once, few, many or a size class.

TRBV7-6	few	TRBJ2-1	TRBD1	15	TGTGCCAGCAGCCGGACAGGGGGCCCCTACAATGAGCAGTTCTTC	CASSRTGGPYNEQFF
TRBV30	few	TRBJ1-3	-	12	TGTGCCTGGAGTACGGAGCGGAACACCATATATTTT	CAWSTERNTIYF
TRBV3-1	few	TRBJ2-1	-	12	TGTGCCAGCAGCCGTAAGTACAATGAGCAGTTCTTC	CASSRKYNEQFF
TRBV7-9	-	TRBJ1-5	-	15	TGTGCCAGCAGCTCCTTAGCAGGGCCATACCAGCCCCAGCATTTT	CASSSLAGPYQPQHF
TRBV24-1	-	TRBJ1-2	-	11	TGTGCCACCAGAGGGTTCTATGGCTACACCTTC	CATRGFYGYTF
TRBV7-2	few	TRBJ1-1	TRBD1	16	TGTGCCAGCAGCTTAGGGGGACAGGGGATGAACACTGAAGCTTTCTTT	CASSLGGQGMNTEAFF
TRBV5-1	-	TRBJ2-5	-	13	TGCGCCAGCAACGACGTGCTAAGAGAGACCCAGTACTTC	CASNDVLRETQYF
TRBV12-3/TRBV12-4	-	TRBJ2-7	TRBD1	18	TGTGCCAGCAGTTTATTTCCCCCGACAGGGCGAATTAACTACGAGCAGTACTTC	CASSLFPPTGRINYEQYF
TRBV29-1	many	TRBJ2-5	-	10	TGCAGCGTTCCGGGAGAGACCCAGTACTTC	CSVPGETQYF
TRBV28	-	TRBJ2-5	TRBD2	18	TGTGCCAGCGACGGGACCGCCGACCCTAGAGTGGGGGGGGAGACCCAGTACTTC	CASDGTADPRVGGETQYF
TRBV6-2/TRBV6-3	many	TRBJ1-5	-	14	TGTGCCAGCGGTCCGTACAGTCCGGAGCAGCCCCAGCATTTT	CASGPYSPEQPQHF
TRBV27	many	TRBJ1-1	-	14	TGTGCCAGCAGCCGCACAGGCACGCTAACTGAAGCTTTCTTT	CASSRTGTLTEAFF
TRBV7-9	many	TRBJ2-3	TRBD2	15	TGTGCCAGCAGCCATAGCGGGGGGGACACAGATACGCAGTATTTT	CASSHSGGDTDTQYF
TRBV4-1	many	TRBJ2-5	-	16	TGCGCCAGCAGCCTACGTCGAGGGGACGTCCAAGAGACCCAGTACTTC	CASSLRRGDVQETQYF
TRBV6-5	-	TRBJ2-7	-	14	TGTGCCAGCAGTTACTCACTGGGGCCCTACGAGCAGTACTTC	CASSYSLGPYEQYF
TRBV29-1	many	TRBJ2-7	-	12	TGCAGCGTTGAAGAGAAACTCAACGAGCAGTACTTC	CSVEEKLNEQYF
TRBV3-1	few	TRBJ1-1	-	17	TGTGCCAGCAGCCAAGATCCCCCGGGAGGGGAGCACACTGAAGCTTTCTTT	CASSQDPPGGEHTEAFF
TRBV27	many	TRBJ2-7	-	13	TGTGCCAGCAGTTTCGGACCCGGCTACGAGCAGTACTTC	CASSFGPGYEQYF
TRBV19	many	TRBJ2-1	TRBD2	18	TGTGCCAGTGGCACAGGTTGGGGACTAGCGGGAACATCCAATGAGCAGTTCTTC	CASGTGWGLAGTSNEQFF
TRBV9	many	TRBJ2-1	TRBD2	16	TGTGCCAGCAGCGTAGGGGGTGCGGGAGGTTACAATGAGCAGTTCTTC	CASSVGGAGGYNEQFF
TRBV4-3	many	TRBJ1-4	TRBD1	15	TGCGCCAGCAGCCAAGGGACAGGCGGCCATGAAAAACTGTTTTTT	CASSQGTGGHEKLFF
TRBV24-1	many	TRBJ2-2	-	15	TGTGCCACCAGTGATTTCCTCTTAAACACCGGGGAGCTGTTTTTT	CATSDFLLNTGELFF
TRBV7-9	many	TRBJ1-1	-	12	TGTGCCAGCAGCCCGTTGGCCACGGGAGCTTTCTTT	CASSPLATGAFF
TRBV19	few	TRBJ1-1	-	12	TGTGCCAGTAGTCACACAGTCACTGAAGCTTTCTTT	CASSHTVTEAFF
TRBV12-3/TRBV12-4	few	TRBJ2-7	-	15	TGTGCCAGCAGTTTTGGGCGGACACGAGCTTACGAGCAGTACTTC	CASSFGRTRAYEQYF
TRBV6-2/TRBV6-3	few	TRBJ2-7	TRBD1	16	TGTGCCAGCAGTTTCCGGACAGGGGGCGGCCCCTACGAGCAGTACTTC	CASSFRTGGGPYEQYF
TRBV6-5	many	TRBJ2-1	-	14	TGTGCCAGCAGTTACTCGGACAGCTACAATGAGCAGTTCTTC	CASSYSDSYNEQFF
TRBV4-3	many	TRBJ2-2	TRBD1	15	TGCGCCAGCAGCCCCGGGACAGGGAATACCGGGGAGCTGTTTTTT	CASSPGTGNTGELFF
TRBV29-1	many	TRBJ2-1	-	12	TGCAGCGTCCACACAGGTTACAATGAGCAGTTCTTC	CSVHTGYNEQFF
TRBV7-9	many	TRBJ1-1	-	17	TGTGCCAGCAGCTTTAGTCACGGGTTTCCGGCGGTTTCTGAAGCTTTCTTT	CASSFSHGFPAVSEAFF
TRBV10-3	-	TRBJ2-7	-	15	TGTGCCATCAGCGCCCCGAGGCGGGACGCCTACGAGCAGTACTTC	CAISAPRRDAYEQYF
TRBV6-2/TRBV6-3	many	TRBJ2-3	TRBD2	15	TGTGCCAGCAGTTACGAAGGCGGGAGGACAGATACGCAGTATTTT	CASSYEGGRTDTQYF
TRBV5-4	few	TRBJ1-6	-	14	TGTGCCAGCAGCTTGGGGTCGGCCAATTCACCCCTCCACTTT	CASSLGSANSPLHF
TRBV5-1	many	TRBJ2-7	-	14	TGCGCCAGCAGCTTGCCAGGGGAGGTAGGCGAGCAGTACTTC	CASSLPGEVGEQYF
TRBV3-1	-	TRBJ2-5	-	16	TGTGCCAGCAGCCTAGGGTTCGACAGAGGACCAGAGACCCAGTACTTC	CASSLGFDRGPETQYF
TRBV29-1	many	TRBJ1-2	-	13	TGCAGCGTACAAACACAGGGTGACTATGGCTACACCTTC	CSVQTQGDYGYTF
TRBV28	many	TRBJ1-2	-	13	TGTGCCAGCAGTTTATCATCCGCCTATGGCTACACCTTC	CASSLSSAYGYTF
TRBV6-2/TRBV6-3	few	TRBJ2-2	-	14	TGTGCCAGCAACTCTGGAGGGGGCACCGGGGAGCTGTTTTTT	CASNSGGGTGELFF
TRBV27	many	TRBJ2-5	-	14	TGTGCCAGCAGTTTATTTTGGGGGGAAGAGACCCAGTACTTC	CASSLFWGEETQYF
TRBV9	many	TRBJ2-1	-	13	TGTGCCAGCAGCCCAGGGGCTCACGGTGAGCAGTTCTTC	CASSPGAHGEQFF